The clone carrying this T cell receptor (beta chain) has more than one count but fewer than ten. What it binds is unknown. The data were obtained in a study of T-cell reconstitution after alpha-beta-depleted transplantation in children. Overall study results and limits: Several hundred expanded graft clones reportedly supplied alpha-beta T cells about two months after transplant. Some patients' high day-60 TCRbeta diversity was traced to surviving recipient T cells and thymic progenitors. T-cell numbers and diversity one year post-transplant derived largely from freshly generated T cells.

During its preparation, the TCRbeta library received unique molecular identifiers. TCRdb reprocessed the PCR reads via MiXCR and lists one record per CDR3 protein. The data hold hundreds of thousands of distinct CDR3 sequences, with roughly a quarter observed a single time. J lost 1 base, V lost 5 bases, and 7 bases had no gene match. CDR3 size: 17 residues. The germline V gene encodes CDR1 MNHEY and CDR2 SVGAGI. Sample: PBMCs, mostly from graft donor cells, taken 360 days after TCRalphabeta/CD19-depleted stem cell transplant. The sequence came from a female patient aged 2 to 10 who had a stem cell transplant for congenital amegakaryocytic thrombocytopenia, so the T cells may come from the graft donor. The chain is built from TRBV6-5 and TRBJ2-5, with 13 positions matching TRBD2. Written as DNA, the CDR3 is TGTGCCAGCAGTCTACTAGGACTAGCGGGGGCCCAAGAGACCCAGTACTTC. Translated, it gives CASSLLGLAGAQETQYF.